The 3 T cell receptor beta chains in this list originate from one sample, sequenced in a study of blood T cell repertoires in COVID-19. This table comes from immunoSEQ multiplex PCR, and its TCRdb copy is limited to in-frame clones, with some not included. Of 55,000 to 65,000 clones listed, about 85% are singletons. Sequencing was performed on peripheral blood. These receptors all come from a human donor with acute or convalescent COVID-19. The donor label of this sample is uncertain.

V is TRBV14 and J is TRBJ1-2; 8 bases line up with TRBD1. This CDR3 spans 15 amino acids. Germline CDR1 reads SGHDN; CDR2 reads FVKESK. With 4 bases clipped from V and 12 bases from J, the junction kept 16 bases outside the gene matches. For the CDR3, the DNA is TGTGCCAGCAGCCCCAACAGGGGGACCACTTGGGATCACACCTTC. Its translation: CASSPNRGTTWDHTF.

The CDR3 coding sequence is TGCGCCAGCAGTCCGGGTCTCTCTGGAAACACCATATATTTT. Translation gives CASSPGLSGNTIYF. The rearrangement uses TRBV5-1 and TRBJ1-3, with D unclear. Trimming shortened V by 5 bases and J by 0 bases, and 9 bases separated the two germline ends. Per the germline V gene, CDR1 is SGHRS and CDR2 is YFSETQ. CDR3 length: 14 amino acids.

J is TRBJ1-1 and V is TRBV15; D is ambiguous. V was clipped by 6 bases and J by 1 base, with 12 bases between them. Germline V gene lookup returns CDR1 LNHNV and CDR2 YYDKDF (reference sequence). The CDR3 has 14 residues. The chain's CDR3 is CATSPFPGNTEAFF. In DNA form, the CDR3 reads TGTGCCACCAGTCCTTTCCCAGGGAACACTGAAGCTTTCTTT.